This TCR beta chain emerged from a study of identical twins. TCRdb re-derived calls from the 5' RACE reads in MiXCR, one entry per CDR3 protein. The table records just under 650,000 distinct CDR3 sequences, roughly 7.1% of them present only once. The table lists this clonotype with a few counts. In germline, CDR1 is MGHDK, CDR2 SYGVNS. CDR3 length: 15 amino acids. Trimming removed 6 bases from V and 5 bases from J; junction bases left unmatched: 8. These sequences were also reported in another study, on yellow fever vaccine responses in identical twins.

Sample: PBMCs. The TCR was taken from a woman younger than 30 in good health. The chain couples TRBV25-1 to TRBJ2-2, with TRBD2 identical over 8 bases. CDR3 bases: TGTGCCAGCAGGGAAGCGGGAGTTCGAACCGGGGAGCTGTTTTTT. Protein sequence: CASREAGVRTGELFF. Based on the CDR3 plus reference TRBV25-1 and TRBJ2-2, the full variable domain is EADIYQTPRYLVIGTGKKITLECSQTMGHDKMYWYQQDPGMELHLIHYSYGVNSTEKGDLSSESTVSRIRTEHFPLTLESARPSHTSQYLCASREAGVRTGELFFGEGSRLTVL.